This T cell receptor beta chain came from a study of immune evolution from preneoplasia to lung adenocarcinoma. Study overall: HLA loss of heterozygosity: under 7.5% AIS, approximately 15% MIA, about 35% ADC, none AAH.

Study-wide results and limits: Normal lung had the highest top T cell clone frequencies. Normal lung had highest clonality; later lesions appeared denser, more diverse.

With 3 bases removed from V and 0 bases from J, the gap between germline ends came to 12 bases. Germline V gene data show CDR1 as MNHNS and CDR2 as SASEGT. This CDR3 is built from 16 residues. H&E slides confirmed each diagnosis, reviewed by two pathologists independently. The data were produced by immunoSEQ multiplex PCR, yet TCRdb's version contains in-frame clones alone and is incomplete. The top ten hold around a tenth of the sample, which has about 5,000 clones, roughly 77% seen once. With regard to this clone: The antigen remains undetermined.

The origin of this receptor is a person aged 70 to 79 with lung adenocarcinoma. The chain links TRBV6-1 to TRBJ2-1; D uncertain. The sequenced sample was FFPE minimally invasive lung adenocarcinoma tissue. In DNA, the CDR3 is TGTGCCAGCAGTGACGACACCTCGAGCTCCTACAATGAGCAGTTCTTC. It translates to CASSDDTSSSYNEQFF.